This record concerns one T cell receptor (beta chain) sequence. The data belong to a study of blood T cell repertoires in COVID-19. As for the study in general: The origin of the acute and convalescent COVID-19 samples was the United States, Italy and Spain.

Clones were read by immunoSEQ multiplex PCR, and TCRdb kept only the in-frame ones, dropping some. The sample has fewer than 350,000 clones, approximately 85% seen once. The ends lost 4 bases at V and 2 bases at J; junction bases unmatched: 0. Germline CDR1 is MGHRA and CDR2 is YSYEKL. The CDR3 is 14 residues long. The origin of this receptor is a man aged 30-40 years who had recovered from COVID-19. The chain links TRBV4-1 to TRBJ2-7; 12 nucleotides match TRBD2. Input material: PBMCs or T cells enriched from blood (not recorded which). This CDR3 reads CASSRTSGAYEQYF. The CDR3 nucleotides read TGCGCCAGCAGCCGGACTAGCGGGGCCTACGAGCAGTACTTC.